These T cell receptor beta chains were read from a single sample in a study of control samples from healthy donors and cancer patients. Assay: immunoSEQ multiplex PCR; the TCRdb copy retains only in-frame clones and omits some. The sample lists tens of thousands of clones, 85% to 95% occurring once. The source material was blood. These receptors were obtained from a man aged 25 to 40 in good health. Each CDR3 is given with its conserved first and last residue.

TRBV28	TRBJ2-2	CASSLQGLGTGELFF
TRBV27	TRBJ1-1	CASSQGGTEAFF
TRBV4-1	TRBJ2-1	CASSPLGAGNPYNEQFF
TRBV28	TRBJ2-7	CASSSSGTPSYEQYF
TRBV6-5	TRBJ2-7	CASSYYRDTTYEQYF
TRBV2	TRBJ1-2	CASSPSRDIVANYGYTF
TRBV7-2	TRBJ2-7	CASSLDRGREQYF
TRBV5-5	TRBJ1-1	CASSLAGDATNTEAFF
TRBV30	TRBJ1-1	CAWSTTVTNTEAFF
TRBV2	TRBJ1-5	CASQGQGNQPQHF
TRBV30	TRBJ2-1	CAWSVVRGQQFF
TRBV5-1	TRBJ2-2	CASSLVLNTGELFF
TRBV18	TRBJ1-6	CASSPAQGSLHF
TRBV9	TRBJ2-1	CASSVGGVNEQFF
TRBV4-1	TRBJ1-1	CASSQPFLNTPNTEAFF
TRBV4-1	TRBJ1-4	CASSANLAVNEKLFF
TRBV27	TRBJ2-3	CASSYPPTQYF
TRBV11-1	TRBJ2-5	CASSLGGRETQYF
TRBV2	TRBJ1-2	CASSEGQPSIYGYTF
TRBV5-4	TRBJ2-7	CASSFGQVYEQYF
TRBV28	TRBJ2-1	CASSSSGTSSNEQFF
TRBV27	TRBJ1-2	CASSLLPGRGGYTF
TRBV2	TRBJ2-1	CASSEAGRNQFF
TRBV6-5	TRBJ2-7	CASSPRTGYGNEQYF
TRBV7-2	TRBJ2-7	CASSLGRESYEQYF
TRBV2	TRBJ2-5	CASSPRHLGGQETQYF
TRBV25-1	TRBJ1-1	CASSDRGRAFF
TRBV4-1	TRBJ2-5	CASSQQEETQYF
TRBV6-5	TRBJ1-5	CASSFRKNQPQHF
TRBV18	TRBJ1-6	CASSPLQGGNSPLHF
TRBV9	TRBJ2-5	CASSTTGTGTETQYF
TRBV24-1	TRBJ1-1	CATSDTNGQVSEAFF
TRBV5-1	TRBJ2-3	CASSFDALGGDTQYF
TRBV7-3	TRBJ2-3	CASSLYGGSADTQYF
TRBV7-2	TRBJ1-5	CASSPGTGGGQPQHF
TRBV13	TRBJ1-6	CASSLLSGDHNSPLHF
TRBV27	TRBJ2-1	CASSLQGPYNEQFF
TRBV4-3	TRBJ2-1	CASSQDLAGGVSSYNEQFF
TRBV6-2/TRBV6-3	TRBJ2-1	CASSYSARSYNEQFF
TRBV3-1/TRBV3-2	TRBJ2-3	CASQEVSTDTQYF
TRBV4-3	TRBJ2-2	CASSLDGNTGELFF
TRBV10-1	TRBJ1-5	CASSDREFSNQPQHF
TRBV28	TRBJ1-2	CASSITPLRAPNYGYTF
TRBV18	TRBJ1-5	CASSPLGTTDSNQPQHF
TRBV9	TRBJ1-6	CASSPTGNSPLHF